A selection of T cell receptor beta chains follows, all from one sample in a study of shared clonotypes between healthy human individuals. Some clones are missing from TCRdb's copy, which holds only in-frame ones; the method was immunoSEQ multiplex PCR. This sample has 550,000 to 600,000 clones, with roughly 98% found just once. Sample: naive CD8+ T cells sorted from blood. Receptor source: a man younger than 40 in good health. CDR3s include the opening cysteine and the closing phenylalanine or tryptophan. D genes are given only for firm matches. Rows may omit the clone size; those that give it use once, few, many or a size class.

NA	TRBV5-1	TRBJ2-2	NA	CASSLVRGGTGELFF	TGCGCCAGCAGCTTGGTCAGGGGTGGCACCGGGGAGCTGTTTTTT
NA	TRBV5-1	TRBJ2-7	NA	CASSGDLYEQYF	TGCGCCAGCAGCGGGGACCTATACGAGCAGTACTTC
NA	TRBV7-6	TRBJ2-3	TRBD2	CASSSGLAGGLTDTQYF	TGTGCCAGCAGCTCCGGACTAGCGGGAGGCCTCACAGATACGCAGTATTTT
once	TRBV18	TRBJ2-2	NA	CAGTPQGTNTGELFF	TGTGCCGGAACTCCTCAGGGGACGAACACCGGGGAGCTGTTTTTT
NA	TRBV27	TRBJ2-1	TRBD2	CASSLVGPGLGVVSGRPNEQFF	TGTGCCAGCAGTTTAGTAGGGCCGGGACTTGGGGTGGTTAGCGGGAGGCCCAATGAGCAGTTCTTC
NA	TRBV19	TRBJ2-1	NA	CASSRSGTYNEQFF	TGTGCCAGTAGCCGATCAGGGACTTACAATGAGCAGTTCTTC
once	TRBV6-1	TRBJ2-1	NA	CASRQSNEQFF	TGTGCCAGCAGGCAGAGCAATGAGCAGTTCTTC
NA	TRBV7-9	TRBJ2-5	NA	CASSLWSQNQETQYF	TGTGCCAGCAGCTTATGGAGTCAAAACCAAGAGACCCAGTACTTC
few	TRBV11-3	TRBJ2-7	NA	CASSLAPPGLGTYEQYF	TGTGCCAGCAGCTTAGCCCCTCCGGGCCTCGGGACCTACGAGCAGTACTTC
NA	TRBV13	TRBJ2-3	NA	CASSLMAFTDTQYF	TGTGCCAGCAGCTTAATGGCCTTCACAGATACGCAGTATTTT
NA	TRBV13	TRBJ2-3	NA	CASSGGPGLTDTQYF	TGTGCCAGCAGCGGGGGACCCGGATTAACAGATACGCAGTATTTT
NA	TRBV7-9	TRBJ2-7	TRBD2	CASSEANSGSFSYEQYF	TGTGCCAGCAGCGAGGCAAATAGCGGGAGTTTCTCGTACGAGCAGTACTTC
once	TRBV19	TRBJ2-7	TRBD1	CASSMDRGLSYEQYF	TGTGCCAGTAGTATGGACAGGGGCCTCTCCTACGAGCAGTACTTC
NA	TRBV7-9	TRBJ2-3	TRBD2	CASRGTSGTIDTQYF	TGTGCCAGCAGGGGGACTAGCGGGACTATAGATACGCAGTATTTT
NA	TRBV9	TRBJ2-1	NA	CASSVVGQTNEQFF	TGTGCCAGCAGCGTAGTTGGACAAACAAATGAGCAGTTCTTC
once	TRBV6-1	TRBJ1-5	TRBD1	CASSTGQGYNQPQHF	TGTGCCAGCAGTACGGGACAGGGTTACAATCAGCCCCAGCATTTT
NA	TRBV4-1	TRBJ2-7	NA	CASSPDRTYEQYF	TGCGCCAGCAGCCCAGACAGAACCTACGAGCAGTACTTC
NA	TRBV28	TRBJ2-7	TRBD1	CASSRRDRGRAIHEQYF	TGTGCCAGCAGTCGCCGGGACAGGGGACGCGCGATCCACGAGCAGTACTTC
once	TRBV6-1	TRBJ2-7	TRBD1	CASSEFKGFEQGVYEQYF	TGTGCCAGCAGTGAATTTAAAGGGTTTGAACAGGGGGTGTACGAGCAGTACTTC
once	TRBV5-5	TRBJ2-3	NA	CASSFRGYSTDTQYF	TGTGCCAGCAGCTTTCGGGGCTACTCCACAGATACGCAGTATTTT
NA	TRBV27	TRBJ1-2	NA	CASSLFPGKGYTF	TGTGCCAGCAGTTTATTCCCGGGGAAAGGCTACACCTTC
once	TRBV27	TRBJ1-1	NA	CASSFSGHNTEAFF	TGTGCCAGCAGTTTCTCAGGGCATAACACTGAAGCTTTCTTT
NA	TRBV9	TRBJ2-1	TRBD2	CASSDGGRSNEQFF	TGTGCCAGCAGCGACGGCGGGAGGTCCAATGAGCAGTTCTTC
NA	TRBV21-1	TRBJ2-1	NA	CASPKGCGRFHNEQFF	TGTGCCAGCCCCAAGGGTTGCGGGAGGTTCCACAATGAGCAGTTCTTC
once	TRBV27	TRBJ2-7	TRBD2	CASSSTSGRSSYEQYF	TGTGCCAGCAGTTCAACTAGCGGGAGGTCCTCCTACGAGCAGTACTTC
NA	TRBV28	TRBJ2-3	TRBD2	CASSLFVGLAGEPSTDTQYF	TGTGCCAGCAGTTTATTCGTTGGACTAGCGGGAGAGCCAAGCACAGATACGCAGTATTTT
NA	TRBV7-6	TRBJ1-2	NA	CASSLEGNYGYTF	TGTGCCAGCAGCTTAGAAGGGAACTATGGCTACACCTTC
NA	TRBV28	TRBJ1-1	NA	CASRQPRLMNTEAFF	TGTGCCAGCAGGCAGCCTCGGCTCATGAACACTGAAGCTTTCTTT
NA	TRBV7-2	TRBJ2-2	TRBD2	CASSLSLAGEKFF	TGTGCCAGCAGCTTAAGCCTAGCGGGAGAAAAGTTTTTT